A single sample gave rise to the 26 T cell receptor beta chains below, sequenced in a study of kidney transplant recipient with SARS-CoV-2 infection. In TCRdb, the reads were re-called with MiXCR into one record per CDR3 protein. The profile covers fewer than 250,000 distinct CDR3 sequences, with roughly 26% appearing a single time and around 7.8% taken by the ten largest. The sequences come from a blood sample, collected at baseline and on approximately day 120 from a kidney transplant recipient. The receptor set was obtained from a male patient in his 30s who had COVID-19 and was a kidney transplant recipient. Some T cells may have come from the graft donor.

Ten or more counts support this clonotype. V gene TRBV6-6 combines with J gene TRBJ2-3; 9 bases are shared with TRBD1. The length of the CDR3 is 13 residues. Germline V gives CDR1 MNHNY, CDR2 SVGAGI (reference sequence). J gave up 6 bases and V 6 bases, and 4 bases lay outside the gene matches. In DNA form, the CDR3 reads TGTGCCAGCAGGGACAGGGGTGAGGATACGCAGTATTTT. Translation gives CASRDRGEDTQYF.

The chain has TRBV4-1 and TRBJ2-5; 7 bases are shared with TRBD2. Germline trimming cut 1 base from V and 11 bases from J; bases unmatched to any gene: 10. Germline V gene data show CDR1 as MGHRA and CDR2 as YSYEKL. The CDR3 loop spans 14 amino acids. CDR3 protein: CASSQGPLASGQYF. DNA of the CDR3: TGCGCCAGCAGCCAAGGACCACTAGCGAGCGGGCAGTACTTC.

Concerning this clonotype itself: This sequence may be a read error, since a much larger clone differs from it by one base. The CDR3 loop reads CASSIATGRGYTEAFF. DNA for the CDR3: TGTGCCAGTAGTATAGCGACAGGGCGGGGGTATACTGAAGCTTTCTTT. The chain carries TRBV19 and TRBJ1-1; the match to TRBD1 covers 7 bases. The germline V gene encodes CDR1 LNHDA and CDR2 SQIVND (reference sequence). V lost 1 base to trimming and J lost 5 bases; unmatched junction nucleotides: 10. The CDR3 sequence is 16 residues long.

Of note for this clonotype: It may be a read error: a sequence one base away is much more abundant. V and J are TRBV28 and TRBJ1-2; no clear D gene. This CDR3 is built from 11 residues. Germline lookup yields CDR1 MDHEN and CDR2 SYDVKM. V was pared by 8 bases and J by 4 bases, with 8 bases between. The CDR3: CASGSVYGYTF. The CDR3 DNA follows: TGTGCCAGCGGTTCAGTCTATGGCTACACCTTC.

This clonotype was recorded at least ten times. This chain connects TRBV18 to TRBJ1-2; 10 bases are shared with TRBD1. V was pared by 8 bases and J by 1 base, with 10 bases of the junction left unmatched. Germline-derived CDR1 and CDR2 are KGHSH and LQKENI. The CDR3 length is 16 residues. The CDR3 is CASHDPGQGLNYGYTF. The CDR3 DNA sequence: TGTGCCAGCCACGACCCGGGACAGGGGCTTAACTATGGCTACACCTTC.

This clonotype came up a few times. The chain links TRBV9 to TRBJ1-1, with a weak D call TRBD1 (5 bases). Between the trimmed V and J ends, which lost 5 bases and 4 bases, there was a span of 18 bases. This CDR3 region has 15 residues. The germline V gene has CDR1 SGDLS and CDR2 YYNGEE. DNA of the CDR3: TGTGCCAGCAGTAATCGAGGGGAAACCGGCACTGAAGCTTTCTTT. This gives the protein CASSNRGETGTEAFF.

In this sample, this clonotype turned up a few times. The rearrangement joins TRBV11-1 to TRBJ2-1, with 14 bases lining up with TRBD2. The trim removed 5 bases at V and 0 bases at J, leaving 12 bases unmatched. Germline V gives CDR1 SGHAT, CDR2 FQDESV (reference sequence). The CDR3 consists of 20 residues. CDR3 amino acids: CASSHPRTSGRPSSYNEQFF. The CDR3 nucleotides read TGTGCCAGCAGCCACCCGAGGACTAGCGGGAGGCCTAGCTCCTACAATGAGCAGTTCTTC.

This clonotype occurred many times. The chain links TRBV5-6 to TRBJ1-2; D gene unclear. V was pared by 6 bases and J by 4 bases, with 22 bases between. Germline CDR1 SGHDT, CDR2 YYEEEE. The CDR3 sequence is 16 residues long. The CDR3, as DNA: TGTGCCAGCATAAACGTCAATAGTCGAAAGACCTATGGCTACACCTTC. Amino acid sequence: CASINVNSRKTYGYTF.

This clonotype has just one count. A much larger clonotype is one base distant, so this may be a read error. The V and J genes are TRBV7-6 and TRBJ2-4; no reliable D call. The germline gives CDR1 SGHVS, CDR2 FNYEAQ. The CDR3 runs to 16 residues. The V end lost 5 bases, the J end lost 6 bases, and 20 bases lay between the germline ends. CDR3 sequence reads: CASSPPTRSWGNIQYF. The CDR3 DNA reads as TGTGCCAGCAGCCCCCCTACAAGGAGTTGGGGAAACATTCAGTACTTC.

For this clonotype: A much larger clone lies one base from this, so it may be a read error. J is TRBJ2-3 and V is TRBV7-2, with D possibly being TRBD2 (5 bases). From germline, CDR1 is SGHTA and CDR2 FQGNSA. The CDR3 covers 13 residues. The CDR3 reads CDSSLGGGDTQYF. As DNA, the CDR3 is TGTGACAGCAGCTTAGGAGGAGGTGATACGCAGTATTTT.

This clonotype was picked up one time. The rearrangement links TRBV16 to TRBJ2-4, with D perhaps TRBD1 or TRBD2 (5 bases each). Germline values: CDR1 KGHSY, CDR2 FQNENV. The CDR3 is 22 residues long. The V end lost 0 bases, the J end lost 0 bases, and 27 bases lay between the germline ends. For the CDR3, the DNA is TGTGCCAGCAGCCAATCCAAAGGGGAGACAGTCCCCTTCAACTTAGCCAAAAACATTCAGTACTTC. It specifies CASSQSKGETVPFNLAKNIQYF.

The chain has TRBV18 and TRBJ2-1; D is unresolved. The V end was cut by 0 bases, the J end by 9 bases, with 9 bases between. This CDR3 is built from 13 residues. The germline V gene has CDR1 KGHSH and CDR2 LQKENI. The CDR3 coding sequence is TGTGCCAGCTCACCACCGACCGTCGGTGAGCAGTTCTTC. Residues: CASSPPTVGEQFF.

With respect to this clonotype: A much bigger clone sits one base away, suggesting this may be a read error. The CDR3 region is CASSYGPQRMDTEAFF. The DNA for the CDR3 is TGTGCCAGCAGTTACGGTCCACAGAGAATGGACACTGAAGCTTTCTTT. The V call is TRBV6-5, the J call TRBJ1-1; D unclear. V was clipped by 2 bases and J by 3 bases, with 16 bases between them. The CDR3 length is 16 residues. Germline-derived CDR1 and CDR2 are MNHEY and SVGAGI.

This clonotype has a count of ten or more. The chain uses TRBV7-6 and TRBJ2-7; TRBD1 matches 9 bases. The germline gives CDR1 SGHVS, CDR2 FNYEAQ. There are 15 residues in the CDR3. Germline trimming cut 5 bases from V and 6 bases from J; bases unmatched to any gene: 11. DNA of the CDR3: TGTGCCAGCAGCCTGAGGACAGGGGTGGCGACCGAGCAGTACTTC. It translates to CASSLRTGVATEQYF.

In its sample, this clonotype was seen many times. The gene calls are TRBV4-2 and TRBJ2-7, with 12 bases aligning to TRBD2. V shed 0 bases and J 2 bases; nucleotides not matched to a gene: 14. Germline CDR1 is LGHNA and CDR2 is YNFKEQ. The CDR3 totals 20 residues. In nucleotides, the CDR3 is TGTGCCAGCAGCCAAGAGCTTTCTATCGGACTAGCGGGGAGGACCTACGAGCAGTACTTC. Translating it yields CASSQELSIGLAGRTYEQYF.

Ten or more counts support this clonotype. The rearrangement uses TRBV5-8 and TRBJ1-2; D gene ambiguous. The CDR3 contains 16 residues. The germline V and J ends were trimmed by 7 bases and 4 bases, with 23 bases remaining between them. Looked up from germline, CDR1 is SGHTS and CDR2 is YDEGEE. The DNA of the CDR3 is TGTGCCAGCTCGCGTGCTCATCCACGAAAGACCTATGGCTACACCTTC. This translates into CASSRAHPRKTYGYTF.

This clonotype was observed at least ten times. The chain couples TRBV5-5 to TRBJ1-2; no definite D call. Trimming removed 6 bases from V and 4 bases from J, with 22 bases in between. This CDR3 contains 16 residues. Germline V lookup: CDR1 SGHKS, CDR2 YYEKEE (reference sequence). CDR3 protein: CASTKGVSRKTYGYTF. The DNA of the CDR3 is TGTGCCAGCACCAAGGGTGTCTCGCGAAAGACCTATGGCTACACCTTC.

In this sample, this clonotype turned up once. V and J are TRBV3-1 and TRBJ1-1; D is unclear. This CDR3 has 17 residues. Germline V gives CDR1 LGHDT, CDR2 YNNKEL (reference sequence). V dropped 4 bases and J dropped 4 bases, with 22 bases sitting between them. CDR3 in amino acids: CASSRIASISIRTEAFF. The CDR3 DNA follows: TGTGCCAGCAGCCGCATAGCTTCCATTTCAATTCGCACTGAAGCTTTCTTT.

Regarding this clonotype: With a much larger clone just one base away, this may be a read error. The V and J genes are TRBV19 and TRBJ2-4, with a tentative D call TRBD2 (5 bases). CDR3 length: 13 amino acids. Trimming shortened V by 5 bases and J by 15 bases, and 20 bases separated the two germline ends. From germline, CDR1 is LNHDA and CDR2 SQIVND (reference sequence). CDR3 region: CASSSGDVYERYF. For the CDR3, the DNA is TGTGCCAGTAGTTCCGGGGATGTGTACGAGCGGTACTTC.

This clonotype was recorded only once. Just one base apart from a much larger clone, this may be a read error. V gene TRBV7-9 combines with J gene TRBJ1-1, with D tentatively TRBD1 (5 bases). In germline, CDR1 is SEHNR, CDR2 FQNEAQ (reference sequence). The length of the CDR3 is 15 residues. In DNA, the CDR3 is TGTGCCAGCAGCTCACAGTGGGGGATGAACACTGAAGCTTCCTTT. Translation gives CASSSQWGMNTEASF. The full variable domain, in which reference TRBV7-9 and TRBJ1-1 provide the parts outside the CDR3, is DTGVSQNPRHKITKRGQNVTFRCDPISEHNRLYWYRQTLGQGPEFLTYFQNEAQLEKSRLLSDRFSAERPKGSFSTLEIQRTEQGDSAMYLCASSSQWGMNTEASFGQGTRLTVV.

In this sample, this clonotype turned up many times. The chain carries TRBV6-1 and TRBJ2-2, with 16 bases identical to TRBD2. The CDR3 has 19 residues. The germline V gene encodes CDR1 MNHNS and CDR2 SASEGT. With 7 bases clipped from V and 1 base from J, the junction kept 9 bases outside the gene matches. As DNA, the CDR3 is TGTGCCAGCACCCAAGCGGGACTAGCGGGAGGGAGGAACACCGGGGAGCTGTTTTTT. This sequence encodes CASTQAGLAGGRNTGELFF.

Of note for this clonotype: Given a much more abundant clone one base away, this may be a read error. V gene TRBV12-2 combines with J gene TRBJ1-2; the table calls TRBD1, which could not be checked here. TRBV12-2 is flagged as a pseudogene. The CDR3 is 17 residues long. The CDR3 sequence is CASRDRPTPRKTYGYTF. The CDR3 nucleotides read TGTGCAAGTCGCGACAGGCCGACTCCACGAAAGACCTATGGCTACACCTTC.

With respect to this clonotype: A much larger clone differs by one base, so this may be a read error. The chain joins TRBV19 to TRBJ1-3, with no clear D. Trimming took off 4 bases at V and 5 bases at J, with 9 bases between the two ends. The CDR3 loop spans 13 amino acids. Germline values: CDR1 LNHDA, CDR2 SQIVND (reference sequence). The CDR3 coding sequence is TGTGCCAGTAGTACCCTGACCAGAAACACCATATATTTT. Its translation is CASSTLTRNTIYF.

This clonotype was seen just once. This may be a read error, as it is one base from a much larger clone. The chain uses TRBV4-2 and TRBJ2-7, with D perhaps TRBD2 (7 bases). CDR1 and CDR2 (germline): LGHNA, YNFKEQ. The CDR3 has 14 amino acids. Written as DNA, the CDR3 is TGTGCCAGCAGCCAAGGGGGGGGGGCTTACGGGCAGTACTTC. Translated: CASSQGGGAYGQYF.

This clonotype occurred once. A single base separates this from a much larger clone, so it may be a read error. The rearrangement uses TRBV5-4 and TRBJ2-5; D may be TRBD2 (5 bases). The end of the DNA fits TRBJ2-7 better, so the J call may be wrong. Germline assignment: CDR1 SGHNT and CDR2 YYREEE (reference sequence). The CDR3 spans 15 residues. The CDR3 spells CASSFQADSPYEQYF. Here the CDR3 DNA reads TGTGCCAGCAGCTTTCAAGCGGATTCCCCCTACGAGCAGTACTTC.

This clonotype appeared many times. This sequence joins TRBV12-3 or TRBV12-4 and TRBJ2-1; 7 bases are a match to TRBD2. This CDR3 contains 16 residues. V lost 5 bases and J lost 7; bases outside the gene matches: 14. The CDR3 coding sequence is TGTGCCAGCAGTGATAAAAGCGGGACGACTCAAAATGAGCAGTTCTTC. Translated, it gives CASSDKSGTTQNEQFF.